The sequence of this TCR beta chain was determined in a study of blood T cell repertoires in COVID-19. In the study overall: The study drew acute and convalescent COVID-19 samples from the United States, Italy and Spain.

This clone was counted once. Libraries were prepared by immunoSEQ multiplex PCR; TCRdb keeps only in-frame clonotypes and omits some of them. The sample yields some 230,000 clones, roughly 84% seen once. This CDR3 has 15 residues. Germline-derived CDR1 and CDR2 are MDHEN and SYDVKM. The V gene end was trimmed by 8 bases and the J gene end by 4 bases; junction bases not matched to a gene: 12. The chain employs TRBV28 and TRBJ2-5; 8 nucleotides align to TRBD2. The clonotype was recovered from a woman aged 55-69 years with acute or convalescent COVID-19. Material for sequencing was peripheral blood. The CDR3 region is CASEEASGFSETQYF. As DNA, the CDR3 is TGTGCCAGCGAGGAGGCTAGCGGGTTTTCAGAGACCCAGTACTTC.